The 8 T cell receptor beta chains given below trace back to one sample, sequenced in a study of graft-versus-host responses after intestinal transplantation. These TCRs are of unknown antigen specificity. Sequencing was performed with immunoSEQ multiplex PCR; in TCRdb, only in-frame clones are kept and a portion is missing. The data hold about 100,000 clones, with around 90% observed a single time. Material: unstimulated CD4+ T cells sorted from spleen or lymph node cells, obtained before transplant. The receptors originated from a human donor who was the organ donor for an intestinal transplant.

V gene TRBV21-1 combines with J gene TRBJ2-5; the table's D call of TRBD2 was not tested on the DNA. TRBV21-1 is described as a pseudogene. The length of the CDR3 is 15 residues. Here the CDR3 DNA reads TGTGCCAGCAGCAAAGCCGATGGACGCGGGGAGACCCAGTACTTC. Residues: CASSKADGRGETQYF.

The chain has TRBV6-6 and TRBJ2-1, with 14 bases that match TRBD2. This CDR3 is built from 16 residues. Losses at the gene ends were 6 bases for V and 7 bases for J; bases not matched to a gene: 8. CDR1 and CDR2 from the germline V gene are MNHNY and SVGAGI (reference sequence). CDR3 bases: TGTGCCAGCAGACGACTAGCGGGAGGGCCGAGGAATGAGCAGTTCTTC. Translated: CASRRLAGGPRNEQFF.

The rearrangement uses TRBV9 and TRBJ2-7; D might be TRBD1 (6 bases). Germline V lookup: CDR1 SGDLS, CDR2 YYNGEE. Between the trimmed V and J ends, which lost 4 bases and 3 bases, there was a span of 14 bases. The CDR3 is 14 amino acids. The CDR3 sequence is CASSPPGQHYEQYF. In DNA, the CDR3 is TGTGCCAGCAGCCCCCCAGGACAGCACTACGAGCAGTACTTC.

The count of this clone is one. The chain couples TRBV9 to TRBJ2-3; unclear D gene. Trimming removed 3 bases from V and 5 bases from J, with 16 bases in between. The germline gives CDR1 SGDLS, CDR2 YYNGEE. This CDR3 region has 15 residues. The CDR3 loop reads CASSADSTTLDTQYF. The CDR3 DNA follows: TGTGCCAGCAGCGCCGACTCAACCACCCTAGATACGCAGTATTTT.

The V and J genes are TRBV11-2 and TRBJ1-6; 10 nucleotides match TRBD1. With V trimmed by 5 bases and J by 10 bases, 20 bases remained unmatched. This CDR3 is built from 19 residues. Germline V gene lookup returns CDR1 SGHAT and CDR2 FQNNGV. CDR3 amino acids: CASSVDRGLFPGLGSPLHF. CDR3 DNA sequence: TGTGCCAGCAGCGTTGACAGGGGGCTATTTCCGGGTTTAGGGTCACCCCTCCACTTT.

The CDR3 DNA is TGTGCCAGCAGCTCACAGGGGACGAACACTGAAGCTTTCTTT. Protein sequence: CASSSQGTNTEAFF. The chain has TRBV11-2 and TRBJ1-1, with 7 bases identical to TRBD1. The length of the CDR3 is 14 residues. Unmatched junction bases numbered 3, after V lost 4 bases and J lost 1 base. Germline CDR1 reads SGHAT; CDR2 reads FQNNGV.

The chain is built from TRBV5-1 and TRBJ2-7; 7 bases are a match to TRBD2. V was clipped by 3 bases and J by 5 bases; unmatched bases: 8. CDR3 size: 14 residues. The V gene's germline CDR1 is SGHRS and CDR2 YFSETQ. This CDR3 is CASSSWTSQNEQYF. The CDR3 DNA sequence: TGCGCCAGCAGCTCTTGGACTAGTCAGAACGAGCAGTACTTC.

In DNA form, the CDR3 reads TGTGCCAGCAGCAACCAATTTAACACTGAAGCTTTCTTT. Its protein product is CASSNQFNTEAFF. The chain joins TRBV5-5 to TRBJ1-1; D remains ambiguous. This CDR3 region has 13 residues. CDR1 is SGHKS, CDR2 YYEKEE, per germline (reference sequence). V gave up 4 bases and J gave up 2 bases, with 9 bases separating them.